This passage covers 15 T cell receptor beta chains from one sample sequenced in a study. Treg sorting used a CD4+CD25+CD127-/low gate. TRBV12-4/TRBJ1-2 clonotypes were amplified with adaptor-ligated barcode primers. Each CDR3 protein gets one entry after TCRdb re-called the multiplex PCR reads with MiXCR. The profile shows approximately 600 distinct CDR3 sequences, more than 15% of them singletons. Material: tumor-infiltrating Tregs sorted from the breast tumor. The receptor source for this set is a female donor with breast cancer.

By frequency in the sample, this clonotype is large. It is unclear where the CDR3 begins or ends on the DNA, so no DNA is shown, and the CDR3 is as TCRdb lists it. CDR3 in amino acids: CASSTSDKSNYGYTF. The V gene is TRBV12-3 or TRBV12-4, the J gene TRBJ1-2; the D call TRBD1 from the table was never checked on the DNA. Both ends counted, the CDR3 spans 15 residues.

The CDR3 region has the DNA TGTGCCAGCAGTCGGCCTGGACGGGGCTACACCTTC. It encodes CASSRPGRGYTF. The V and J genes are TRBV12-3 or TRBV12-4 and TRBJ1-2, with D unclear. CDR3 size: 12 residues. Trimming took 5 bases from V and 8 from J, leaving 12 bases between them.

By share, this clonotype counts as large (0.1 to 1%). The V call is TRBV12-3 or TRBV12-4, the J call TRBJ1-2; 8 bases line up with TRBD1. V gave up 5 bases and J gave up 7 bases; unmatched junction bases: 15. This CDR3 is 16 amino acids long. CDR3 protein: CASSNRRTGSIGGYTF. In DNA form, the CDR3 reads TGTGCCAGCAGTAATCGTCGGACAGGGAGTATCGGTGGCTACACCTTC.

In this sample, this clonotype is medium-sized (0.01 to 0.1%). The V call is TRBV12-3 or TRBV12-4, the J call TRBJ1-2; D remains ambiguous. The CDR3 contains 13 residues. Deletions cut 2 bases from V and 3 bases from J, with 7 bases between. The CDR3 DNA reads TGTGCCAGCAGTTTAAATGGGGACTATGGCTACACCTTC. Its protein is CASSLNGDYGYTF.

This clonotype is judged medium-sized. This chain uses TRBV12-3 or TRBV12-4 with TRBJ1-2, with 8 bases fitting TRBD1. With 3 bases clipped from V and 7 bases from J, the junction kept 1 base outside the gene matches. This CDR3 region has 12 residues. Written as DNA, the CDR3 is TGTGCCAGCAGTTTGACAGGGGCTGGCTACACCTTC. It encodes CASSLTGAGYTF.

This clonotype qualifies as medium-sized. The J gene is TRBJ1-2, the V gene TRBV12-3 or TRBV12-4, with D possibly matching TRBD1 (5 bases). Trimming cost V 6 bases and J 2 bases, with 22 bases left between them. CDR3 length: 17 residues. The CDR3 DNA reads TGTGCCAGCAGCTATGCCCTGGGGCAGGGCCAGAACTATGGCTACACCTTC. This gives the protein CASSYALGQGQNYGYTF.

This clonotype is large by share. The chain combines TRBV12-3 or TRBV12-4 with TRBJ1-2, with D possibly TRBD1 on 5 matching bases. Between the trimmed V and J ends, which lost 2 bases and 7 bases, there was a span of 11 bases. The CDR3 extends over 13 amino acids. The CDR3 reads CASSLTQGSGYTF. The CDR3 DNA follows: TGTGCCAGCAGTTTAACCCAGGGTAGTGGCTACACCTTC.

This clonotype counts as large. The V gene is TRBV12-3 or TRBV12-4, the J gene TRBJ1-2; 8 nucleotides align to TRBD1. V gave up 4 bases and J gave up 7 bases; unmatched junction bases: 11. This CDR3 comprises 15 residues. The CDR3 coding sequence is TGTGCCAGCAGTTCCGGGACAGGAAGGGGTAGTGGCTACACCTTC. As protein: CASSSGTGRGSGYTF.

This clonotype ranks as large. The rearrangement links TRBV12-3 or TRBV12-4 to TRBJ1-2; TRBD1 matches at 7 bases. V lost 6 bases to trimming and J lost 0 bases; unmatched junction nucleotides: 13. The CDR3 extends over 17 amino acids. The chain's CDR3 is CASSSYPGDRANYGYTF. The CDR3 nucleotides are TGTGCCAGCAGCTCTTACCCCGGGGACAGAGCTAACTATGGCTACACCTTC.

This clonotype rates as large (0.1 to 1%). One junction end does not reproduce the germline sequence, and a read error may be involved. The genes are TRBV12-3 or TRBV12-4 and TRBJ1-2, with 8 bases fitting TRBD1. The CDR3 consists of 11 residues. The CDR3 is CASSFHWTGSF. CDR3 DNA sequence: TGTGCCAGCAGTTTCCATTGGACAGGGAGCTTC.

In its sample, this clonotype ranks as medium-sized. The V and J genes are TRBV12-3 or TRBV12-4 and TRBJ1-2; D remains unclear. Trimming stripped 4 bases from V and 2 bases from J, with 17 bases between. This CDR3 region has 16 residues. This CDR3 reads CASSSGFQRSNYGYTF. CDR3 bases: TGTGCCAGCAGTTCGGGGTTCCAGCGATCGAACTATGGCTACACCTTC.

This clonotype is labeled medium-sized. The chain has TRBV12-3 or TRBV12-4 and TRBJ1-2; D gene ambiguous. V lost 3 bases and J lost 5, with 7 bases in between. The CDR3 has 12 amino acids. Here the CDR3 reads CASSFTAYGYTF. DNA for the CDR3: TGTGCCAGCAGTTTTACGGCGTATGGCTACACCTTC.

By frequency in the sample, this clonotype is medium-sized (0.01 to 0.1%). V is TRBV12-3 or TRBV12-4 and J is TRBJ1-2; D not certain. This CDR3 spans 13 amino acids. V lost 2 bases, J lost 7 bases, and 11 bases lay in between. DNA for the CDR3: TGTGCCAGCAGTTTACAAGACTTTATTGGCTACACCTTC. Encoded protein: CASSLQDFIGYTF.

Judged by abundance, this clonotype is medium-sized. CDR3 in amino acids: CASSSRLQGYYGYTF. For the CDR3, the DNA is TGTGCCAGCAGCTCCCGACTACAGGGGTACTATGGCTACACCTTC. V gene TRBV12-3 or TRBV12-4 combines with J gene TRBJ1-2; the match to TRBD1 covers 7 bases. The CDR3 has 15 residues. The junction had 10 bases not matched to a gene; V was cut back by 6 bases and J by 3 bases.

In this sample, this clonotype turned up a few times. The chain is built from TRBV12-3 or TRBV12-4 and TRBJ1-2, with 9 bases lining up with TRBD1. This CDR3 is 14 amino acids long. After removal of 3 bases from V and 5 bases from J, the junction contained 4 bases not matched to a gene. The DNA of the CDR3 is TGTGCCAGCAGTTTGCGGACAGGGGCATATGGCTACACCTTC. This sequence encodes CASSLRTGAYGYTF.